These 31 T cell receptor beta chains were all obtained from the same sample, sequenced in a study of read filtering for tumor transcriptome and immune sequencing. This library used about 400 ng RNA and molecular barcoded adaptors spanning alpha/delta and beta/gamma chains. Via MiXCR, TCRdb re-called the reads, giving one row per CDR3 protein. This sample yields 75,000 to 95,000 distinct CDR3 sequences, of which about 12% are seen a single time; 15% belongs to the top ten. The source material was a population of CD138-negative cells sorted from bone marrow. The origin of the receptors is a donor aged 40 or older with multiple myeloma.

This clonotype was counted only a few times. A read error may explain this, as a much larger clone is one base away. This rearrangement joins TRBV11-2 to TRBJ2-1; possibly TRBD1 or TRBD2 for D (5 bases each). CDR1 is SGHAT and CDR2 is FQNNGV in the germline V gene. The length of the CDR3 is 14 residues. The ends were cut back, 3 bases at V and 12 bases at J, with 18 bases in the middle. The CDR3 DNA reads TGTGCCAGCAGCTTTGGCAGGGACGCCGGTGGGCAGTTCTTC. It codes for CASSFGRDAGGQFF.

This clonotype was seen repeatedly, ten times or more. The chain uses TRBV28 and TRBJ2-1; D gene ambiguous. Germline CDR1 is MDHEN and CDR2 is SYDVKM. The CDR3 loop spans 13 amino acids. The V gene lost 4 bases and the J gene lost 7 bases, with 11 bases spanning the gap. The CDR3 protein is CASSSPPLNEQFF. The DNA for the CDR3 is TGTGCCAGCAGTTCCCCACCACTAAATGAGCAGTTCTTC.

This clonotype was counted at least ten times. The CDR3 is CASSLVGGITEAFF. As DNA, the CDR3 is TGTGCCAGCAGCTTAGTAGGGGGAATTACTGAAGCTTTCTTT. This chain links TRBV7-8 with TRBJ1-1, with D possibly TRBD1 on 6 matching bases. CDR3 length equals 14 residues. Germline values: CDR1 SGHVS, CDR2 FQNEAQ. V lost 1 base and J 5 bases, leaving 11 bases between the germline ends.

This clonotype has at least ten counts. The chain employs TRBV5-1 and TRBJ2-3; D gene unclear. V lost 4 bases and J lost 0, with 6 bases in between. The CDR3 consists of 13 residues. The germline gives CDR1 SGHRS, CDR2 YFSETQ. The CDR3 region is CASSVYSTDTQYF. CDR3 DNA sequence: TGCGCCAGCAGCGTGTATAGCACAGATACGCAGTATTTT.

This clonotype qualifies as medium-sized. The V and J genes are TRBV6-1 and TRBJ1-2, with D perhaps TRBD1 (6 bases). Trimming shortened V by 8 bases and J by 6 bases, and 13 bases separated the two germline ends. In germline, CDR1 is MNHNS, CDR2 SASEGT. CDR3 size: 12 residues. The CDR3 protein is CASYRAMDGYTF. The CDR3 coding sequence is TGTGCCAGCTACAGGGCGATGGATGGCTACACCTTC.

This clonotype was counted many times. This chain joins TRBV12-3 or TRBV12-4 and TRBJ1-1; possibly TRBD1 for D (5 bases). The germline V and J ends were trimmed by 5 bases and 5 bases, with 15 bases remaining between them. The CDR3 covers 14 residues. The CDR3 sequence is CASSLDAGRTEAFF. CDR3 nucleotide sequence: TGTGCCAGCAGTCTGGACGCAGGGCGGACTGAAGCTTTCTTT.

This clonotype was detected only a few times. This chain links TRBV11-3 with TRBJ1-6, with TRBD1 matching 8 bases. The CDR3 is 15 residues long. Losses at the gene ends were 5 bases for V and 5 bases for J; bases not matched to a gene: 5. Germline lookup yields CDR1 SGHNT and CDR2 YENEEA. CDR3 region: CASSRQGTNNSPLHF. DNA for the CDR3: TGTGCCAGCAGCCGACAGGGGACCAATAATTCACCCCTCCACTTT.

As to this clonotype: The junction departs from the called germline gene at one end, perhaps through a read error. The J gene is TRBJ2-7, the V gene TRBV7-9; 10 bases match TRBD1. This CDR3 is built from 14 residues. Per germline, CDR1 SEHNR and CDR2 FQNEAQ (reference sequence). The CDR3 protein is CASGFFGTGDEQYF. Written as DNA, the CDR3 is TGTGCCAGCGGCTTCTTCGGGACAGGGGACGAGCAGTACTTC.

The sample holds many counts of this clonotype. The rearrangement joins TRBV29-1 to TRBJ2-1; D unclear. The V end lost 6 bases, the J end lost 4 bases, and 13 bases lay between the germline ends. CDR1 is SQVTM, CDR2 ANQGSEA, per germline. The CDR3 sequence is 13 residues long. The CDR3 spells CSVRANLYNEQFF. The CDR3 nucleotides are TGCAGCGTGAGAGCGAACCTTTACAATGAGCAGTTCTTC.

This clonotype was observed many times. V is TRBV30 and J is TRBJ1-1; D is ambiguous. The CDR3 extends over 11 amino acids. V was clipped by 4 bases and J by 1 base, with 4 bases between them. CDR1 GTSNPN and CDR2 SVGIG come from the germline V gene (reference sequence). The CDR3 loop reads CAWNENTEAFF. DNA for the CDR3: TGTGCCTGGAACGAGAACACTGAAGCTTTCTTT.

Only a few counts were recorded for this clonotype. Given a much more abundant clone one base away, this may be a read error. V and J are TRBV5-1 and TRBJ1-1; D remains unclear. Germline V gene lookup returns CDR1 SGHRS and CDR2 YFSETQ. This CDR3 spans 13 amino acids. The CDR3 DNA follows: TGCGCCAGCAGCGTACAACAAGAAACTGGAGCTTTCTTT. Its protein is CASSVQQETGAFF. Full variable domain (remainder filled in from reference TRBV5-1 and TRBJ1-1): KAGVTQTPRYLIKTRGQQVTLSCSPISGHRSVSWYQQTPGQGLQFLFEYFSETQRNKGNFPGRFSGRQFSNSRSEMNVSTLELGDSALYLCASSVQQETGAFFGQGTRLTVV.

The chain joins TRBV29-1 to TRBJ1-1, with TRBD1 identical over 12 bases. CDR1 is SQVTM and CDR2 is ANQGSEA in the germline V gene. The CDR3 sequence is 13 residues long. V lost 6 bases, J lost 7 bases, and 6 bases stayed unmatched. CDR3 protein: CSVGQGAYGEAFF. The CDR3 nucleotides are TGCAGCGTGGGACAGGGGGCATACGGTGAAGCTTTCTTT.

Points on this clonotype: A single base separates this from a much larger clone, so it may be a read error. The genes are TRBV11-2 and TRBJ2-1; 9 bases are shared with TRBD2. The CDR3 runs to 16 residues. CDR1 and CDR2 (germline): SGHAT, FQNNGV. CDR3 residues: CASSRRAGGPYNERFF. The CDR3 coding sequence is TGTGCCAGCAGCCGAAGGGCGGGAGGGCCGTACAATGAGCGGTTCTTC.

This clonotype was recorded many times. The chain links TRBV2 to TRBJ1-2, with 10 nucleotides matching TRBD1. In germline, CDR1 is SNHLY, CDR2 FYNNEI. This CDR3 is 15 amino acids long. The V segment lost 6 bases and the J segment 1 base; nucleotides outside the gene matches: 5. In DNA form, the CDR3 reads TGTGCCAGCAGAGCACGGACAGGGGGTAACTATGGCTACACCTTC. Its protein product is CASRARTGGNYGYTF.

This clonotype was detected many times. The chain joins TRBV18 to TRBJ1-1; no firm D call. The V gene's germline CDR1 is KGHSH and CDR2 LQKENI. CDR3 size: 13 residues. Trimming stripped 2 bases from V and 0 bases from J, with 4 bases between. This chain's CDR3 is CASSPDMNTEAFF. DNA of the CDR3: TGTGCCAGCTCACCAGACATGAACACTGAAGCTTTCTTT.

This clonotype was counted at least ten times. The chain carries TRBV5-1 and TRBJ2-3, with D hard to call. In germline, CDR1 is SGHRS, CDR2 YFSETQ. The CDR3 has 14 residues. V lost 4 bases, J lost 6 bases, and 15 bases lay in between. CDR3: CASSPVDPGDTQYF. The CDR3 region has the DNA TGCGCCAGCAGCCCCGTCGATCCCGGGGATACGCAGTATTTT.

This clonotype was found many times. The chain links TRBV11-2 to TRBJ1-4; a weak D match, TRBD1 (5 bases). V gave up 2 bases and J gave up 6 bases, with 16 bases separating them. Germline V gene sequence: CDR1 SGHAT, CDR2 FQNNGV. CDR3 length equals 16 residues. The CDR3 here is CASSLSGTGADEKLFF. CDR3 nucleotides: TGTGCCAGCAGCTTATCAGGGACCGGGGCGGATGAAAAACTGTTTTTT.

This clonotype appeared many times. The chain is built from TRBV29-1 and TRBJ2-7; 10 bases match TRBD2. CDR3 length equals 13 residues. Germline CDR1 SQVTM, CDR2 ANQGSEA. Trimming removed 4 bases from V and 7 bases from J; junction bases left unmatched: 7. CDR3 bases: TGCAGCGTTGTCACTCTAGCGGGAGAGGAGCAGTACTTC. It translates to CSVVTLAGEEQYF.

Comments on this clonotype: It may be a read error: a sequence one base away is much more abundant. The genes are TRBV6-1 and TRBJ2-7, with unresolved D. The CDR3 spans 14 residues. V was pared by 7 bases and J by 2 bases, with 15 bases between. Germline V gene lookup returns CDR1 MNHNS and CDR2 SASEGT. CDR3 DNA sequence: TGTGCCAGCAATGCTCATGCGTTAACCTACGAGCAGTACTTC. Translation gives CASNAHALTYEQYF.

DNA for the CDR3: TGTGCCAGCAGCTCTCCTCGGACGGGAGGGAACGCCTACGAGCAGTACTTC. Its protein is CASSSPRTGGNAYEQYF. The rearrangement links TRBV11-3 to TRBJ2-7; 8 nucleotides match TRBD2. Germline V gives CDR1 SGHNT, CDR2 YENEEA. This CDR3 comprises 17 residues. The junction had 13 bases not matched to a gene; V was cut back by 4 bases and J by 2 bases. The full variable domain, with the rest looked up from reference TRBV11-3 and TRBJ2-7, is EAGVVQSPRYKIIEKKQPVAFWCNPISGHNTLYWYLQNLGQGPELLIRYENEEAVDDSQLPKDRFSAERLKGVDSTLKIQPAELGDSAVYLCASSSPRTGGNAYEQYFGPGTRLTVT.

About this clonotype: It may be a read error: a sequence one base away is much more abundant. The chain links TRBV6-1 to TRBJ2-3; TRBD2 agrees at 10 bases. The CDR3 consists of 14 residues. The germline CDR1 and CDR2 sequences are MNHNS and SASEGT. The J segment lost 8 bases and the V segment lost 7 bases, leaving 9 bases of the junction unmatched. This chain's CDR3 is CASKRGQREGTQYF. CDR3 nucleotide sequence: TGTGCCAGCAAACGGGGACAGCGGGAGGGTACGCAGTATTTT.

This clonotype has only a few counts. The chain joins TRBV20-1 to TRBJ1-1; D unclear. Trimming shortened V by 0 bases and J by 1 base, and 9 bases separated the two germline ends. Germline values: CDR1 DFQATT, CDR2 SNEGSKA (reference sequence). The CDR3 extends over 14 amino acids. CDR3 region: CSARDGEPNTEAFF. CDR3 DNA sequence: TGCAGTGCTAGAGATGGGGAACCGAACACTGAAGCTTTCTTT.

In this sample, this clonotype turned up many times. CDR3 sequence: CATRPGAGEKLFF. CDR3 in DNA: TGTGCCACCAGACCGGGGGCCGGAGAAAAACTGTTTTTT. This sequence joins TRBV19 and TRBJ1-4; D may be TRBD1 (6 bases). Germline CDR1 is LNHDA and CDR2 is SQIVND (reference sequence). The CDR3 is 13 residues long. The V gene lost 10 bases and the J gene lost 8 bases, with 17 bases spanning the gap.

This clonotype was observed many times. The chain has TRBV6-6 and TRBJ1-5; D gene uncertain. CDR3 length: 15 amino acids. V was cut by 2 bases and J by 0 bases, with 8 bases left in between. The germline CDR1 and CDR2 sequences are MNHNY and SVGAGI (reference sequence). CDR3 DNA: TGTGCCAGCAGTTACCAAAGTAGTAGCAATCAGCCCCAGCATTTT. Its protein product is CASSYQSSSNQPQHF.

This clonotype was detected many times. The chain uses TRBV5-1 and TRBJ1-4; D possibly corresponds to TRBD1 (6 bases). CDR3 size: 14 residues. Germline CDR1 is SGHRS and CDR2 is YFSETQ. The ends were cut back, 0 bases at V and 4 bases at J, with 7 bases in the middle. For the CDR3, the DNA is TGCGCCAGCAGCTTGGGGACAGTTAATGAAAAACTGTTTTTT. It yields the protein CASSLGTVNEKLFF. The entire variable domain, with the rest obtained from reference TRBV5-1 and TRBJ1-4, is as follows: KAGVTQTPRYLIKTRGQQVTLSCSPISGHRSVSWYQQTPGQGLQFLFEYFSETQRNKGNFPGRFSGRQFSNSRSEMNVSTLELGDSALYLCASSLGTVNEKLFFGSGTQLSVL.

This clonotype has just one count. Compared with germline, one end of the junction differs, possibly owing to a read error. The genes are TRBV6-6 and TRBJ2-1, with D unclear. This CDR3 comprises 13 residues. Looked up from germline, CDR1 is MNHNY and CDR2 is SVGAGI (reference sequence). The CDR3 DNA reads as TGTGCCAGCAGTTACCCGATTTACAACGAGCAGTTCTTC. Translation: CASSYPIYNEQFF.

This clonotype was seen ten or more times. This chain links TRBV5-1 with TRBJ2-1; D possibly matches TRBD1 or TRBD2 (5 bases each). The CDR3 consists of 15 residues. Germline V gene data show CDR1 as SGHRS and CDR2 as YFSETQ. V lost 0 bases, J lost 4 bases, and 11 bases lay in between. The chain's CDR3 is CASSLAGGGYNEQFF. The DNA of the CDR3 is TGCGCCAGCAGCTTGGCTGGGGGTGGGTACAATGAGCAGTTCTTC.

This clonotype came up many times. In DNA, the CDR3 is TGTGCCAGCAGCTTAAACATCAGAGCGGGAGGGTACACCGGGGAGCTGTTTTTT. Translated: CASSLNIRAGGYTGELFF. The rearrangement joins TRBV7-3 to TRBJ2-2, with 10 bases lining up with TRBD2. Unmatched junction bases numbered 8, after V lost 1 base and J lost 3 bases. CDR1 and CDR2 from the germline V gene are SGHTA and FQGTGA. The CDR3 covers 18 residues.

This clonotype was seen at least ten times. The chain uses TRBV21-1 and TRBJ2-5; TRBD1, the D gene given by the table, was not confirmed from the DNA. TRBV21-1 counts as a pseudogene. The CDR3 is 13 amino acids. The DNA of the CDR3 is TGCGTCCCGCCTGCGGTGGCTCAAGACACCCAGTACTTC. Translation gives CVPPAVAQDTQYF.

A note on this clonotype: Without the conserved terminal phenylalanine or tryptophan, this CDR3 likely stems from a read error. V is TRBV2 and J is TRBJ2-3; the D is unclear. Germline V gene lookup returns CDR1 SNHLY and CDR2 FYNNEI. The CDR3 runs to 13 residues. V lost 0 bases and J lost 6, with 7 bases in between. The CDR3 DNA reads as TGTGCCAGCAGTGAAGCAGGCTTGGATACGCAGTATTCT. The encoded protein is CASSEAGLDTQYS.

This clonotype occurred many times. This chain connects TRBV28 to TRBJ2-7, with 11 bases lining up with TRBD2. The length of the CDR3 is 14 residues. With V trimmed by 8 bases and J by 7 bases, 10 bases remained unmatched. Looked up from germline, CDR1 is MDHEN and CDR2 is SYDVKM. In DNA form, the CDR3 reads TGTGCCAGCTCTTGGGGGACTAGCGGACGGGAGCAGTACTTC. The encoded protein is CASSWGTSGREQYF.